This section outlines one T cell receptor (beta chain) sequence together with its context. V was pared by 2 bases and J by 4 bases, with 14 bases between. Germline V gene data show CDR1 as SGHTA and CDR2 as FQGNSA. The CDR3 extends over 16 amino acids. This specimen comes from a study of shared clonotypes between healthy human individuals. Deep-level settings were used for running the assay. The method was immunoSEQ multiplex PCR; TCRdb's version includes in-frame clones alone and lacks a portion of them. The top ten hold over 0.1% of the sample, which has roughly 2.4 million clones, about 94% seen once.

The clonotype was recovered from a man younger than 35 in good health. The gene calls are TRBV7-2 and TRBJ1-4; D gene uncertain. The sequenced sample consisted of naive CD4+ T cells sorted from blood. Subset in this sample: CD45RA+ positively selected. Here the CDR3 reads CASSLRSDLLNEKLFF. The DNA for the CDR3 is TGTGCCAGCAGCTTACGCAGCGATTTGCTTAATGAAAAACTGTTTTTT. Full variable domain (missing parts from reference TRBV7-2 and TRBJ1-4): GAGVSQSPSNKVTEKGKDVELRCDPISGHTALYWYRQSLGQGLEFLIYFQGNSAPDKSGLPSDRFSAERTGGSVSTLTIQRTQQEDSAVYLCASSLRSDLLNEKLFFGSGTQLSVL.